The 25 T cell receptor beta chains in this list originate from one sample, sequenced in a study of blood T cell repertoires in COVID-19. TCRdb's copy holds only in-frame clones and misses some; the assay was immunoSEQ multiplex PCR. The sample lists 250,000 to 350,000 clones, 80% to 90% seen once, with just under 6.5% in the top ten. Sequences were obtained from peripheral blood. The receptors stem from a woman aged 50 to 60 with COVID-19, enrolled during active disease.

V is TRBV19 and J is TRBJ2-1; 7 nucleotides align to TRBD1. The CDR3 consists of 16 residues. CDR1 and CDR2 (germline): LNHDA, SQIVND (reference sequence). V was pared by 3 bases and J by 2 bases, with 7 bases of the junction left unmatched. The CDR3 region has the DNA TGTGCCAGTAGTATGCAGACAGGGCTTCCCTACAATGAGCAGTTCTTC. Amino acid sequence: CASSMQTGLPYNEQFF.

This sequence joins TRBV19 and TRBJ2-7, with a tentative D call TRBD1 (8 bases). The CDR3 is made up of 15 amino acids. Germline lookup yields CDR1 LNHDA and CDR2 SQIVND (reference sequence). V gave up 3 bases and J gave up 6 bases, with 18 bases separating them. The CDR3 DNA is TGTGCCAGTAGTATCACAGGGGGGGGTGTTAGCGAGCAGTACTTC. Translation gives CASSITGGGVSEQYF.

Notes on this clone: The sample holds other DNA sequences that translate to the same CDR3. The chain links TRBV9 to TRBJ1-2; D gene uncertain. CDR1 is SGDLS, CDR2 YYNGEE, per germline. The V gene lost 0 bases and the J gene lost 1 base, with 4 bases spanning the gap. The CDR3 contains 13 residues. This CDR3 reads CASSVDSNYGYTF. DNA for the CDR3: TGTGCCAGCAGCGTAGACAGTAACTATGGCTACACCTTC.

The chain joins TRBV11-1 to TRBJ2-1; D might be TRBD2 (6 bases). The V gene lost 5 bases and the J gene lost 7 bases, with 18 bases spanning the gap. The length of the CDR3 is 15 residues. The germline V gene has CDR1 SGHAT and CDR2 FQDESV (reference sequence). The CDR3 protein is CASSTIPGLLNEQFF. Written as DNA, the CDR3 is TGTGCCAGCAGCACTATACCGGGACTTCTAAATGAGCAGTTCTTC.

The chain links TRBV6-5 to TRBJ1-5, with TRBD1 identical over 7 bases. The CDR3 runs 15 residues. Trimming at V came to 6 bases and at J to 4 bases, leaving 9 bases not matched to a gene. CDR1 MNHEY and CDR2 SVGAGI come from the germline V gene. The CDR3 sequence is CASSDTGQVNQPQHF. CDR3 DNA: TGTGCCAGCAGCGATACAGGACAGGTGAATCAGCCCCAGCATTTT.

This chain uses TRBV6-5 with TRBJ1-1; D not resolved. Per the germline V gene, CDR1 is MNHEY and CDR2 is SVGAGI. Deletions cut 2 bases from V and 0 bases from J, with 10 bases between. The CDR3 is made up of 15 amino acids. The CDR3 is CASSYAGYLNTEAFF. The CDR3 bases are TGTGCCAGCAGTTACGCGGGATACTTGAACACTGAAGCTTTCTTT.

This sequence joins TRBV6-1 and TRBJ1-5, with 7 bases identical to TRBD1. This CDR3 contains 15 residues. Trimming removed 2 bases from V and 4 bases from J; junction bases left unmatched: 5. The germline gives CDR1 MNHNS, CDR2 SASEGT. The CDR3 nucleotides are TGTGCCAGCAGTGAAAAAGGGGGCCAAAATCAGCCCCAGCATTTT. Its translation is CASSEKGGQNQPQHF.

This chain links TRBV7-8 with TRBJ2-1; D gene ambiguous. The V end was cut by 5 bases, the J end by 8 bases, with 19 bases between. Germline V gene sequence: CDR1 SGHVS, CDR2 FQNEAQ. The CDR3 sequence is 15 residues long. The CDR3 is CASSGGLPPAYEQFF. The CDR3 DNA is TGTGCCAGCAGCGGCGGCCTACCCCCCGCCTATGAGCAGTTCTTC.

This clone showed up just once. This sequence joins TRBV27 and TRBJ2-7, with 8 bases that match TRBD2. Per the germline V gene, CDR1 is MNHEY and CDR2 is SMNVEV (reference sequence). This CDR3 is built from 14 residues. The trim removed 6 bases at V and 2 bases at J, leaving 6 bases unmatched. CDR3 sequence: CASRPEAGAYEQYF. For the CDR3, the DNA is TGTGCCAGCAGGCCCGAAGCGGGGGCCTACGAGCAGTACTTC.

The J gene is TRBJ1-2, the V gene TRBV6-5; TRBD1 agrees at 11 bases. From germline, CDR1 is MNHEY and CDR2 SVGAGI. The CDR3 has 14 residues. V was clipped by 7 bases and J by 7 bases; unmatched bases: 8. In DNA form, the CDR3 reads TGTGCCAGCAATAGGGACAGGGGGAATGTTGGCTACACCTTC. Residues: CASNRDRGNVGYTF.

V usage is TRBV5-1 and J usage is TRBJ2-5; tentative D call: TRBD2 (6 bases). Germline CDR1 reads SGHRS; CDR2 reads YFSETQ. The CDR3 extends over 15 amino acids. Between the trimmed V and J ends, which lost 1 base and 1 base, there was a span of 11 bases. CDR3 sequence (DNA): TGCGCCAGCAGCTTGATCCCCGGGGGCCAAGAGACCCAGTACTTC. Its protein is CASSLIPGGQETQYF.

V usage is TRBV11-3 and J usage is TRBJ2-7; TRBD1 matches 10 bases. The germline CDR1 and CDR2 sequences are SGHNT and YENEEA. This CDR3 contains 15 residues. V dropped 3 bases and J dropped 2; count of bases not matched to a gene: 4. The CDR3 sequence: CASSFRDRGTYEQYF. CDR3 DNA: TGTGCCAGCAGCTTTCGGGACAGGGGTACCTACGAGCAGTACTTC. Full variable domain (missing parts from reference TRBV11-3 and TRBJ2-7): EAGVVQSPRYKIIEKKQPVAFWCNPISGHNTLYWYLQNLGQGPELLIRYENEEAVDDSQLPKDRFSAERLKGVDSTLKIQPAELGDSAVYLCASSFRDRGTYEQYFGPGTRLTVT.

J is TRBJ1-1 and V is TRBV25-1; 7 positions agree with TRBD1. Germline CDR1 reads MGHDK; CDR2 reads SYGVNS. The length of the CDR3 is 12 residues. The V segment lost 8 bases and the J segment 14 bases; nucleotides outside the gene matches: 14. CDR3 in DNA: TGTGCCAGCGGCTTCGAGGGGGCCGTCGTCTTCTTT. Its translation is CASGFEGAVVFF.

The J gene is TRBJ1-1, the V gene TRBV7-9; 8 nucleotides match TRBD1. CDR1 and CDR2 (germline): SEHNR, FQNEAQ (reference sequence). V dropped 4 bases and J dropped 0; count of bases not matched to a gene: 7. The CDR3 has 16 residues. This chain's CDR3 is CASSYRTGNMNTEAFF. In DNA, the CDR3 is TGTGCCAGCAGCTACCGGACAGGGAACATGAACACTGAAGCTTTCTTT.

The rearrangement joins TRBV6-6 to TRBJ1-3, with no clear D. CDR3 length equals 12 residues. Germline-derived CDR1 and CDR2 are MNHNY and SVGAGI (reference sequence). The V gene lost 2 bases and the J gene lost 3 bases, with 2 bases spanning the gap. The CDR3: CASSYLGNTIYF. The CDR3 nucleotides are TGTGCCAGCAGTTACCTTGGAAACACCATATATTTT.

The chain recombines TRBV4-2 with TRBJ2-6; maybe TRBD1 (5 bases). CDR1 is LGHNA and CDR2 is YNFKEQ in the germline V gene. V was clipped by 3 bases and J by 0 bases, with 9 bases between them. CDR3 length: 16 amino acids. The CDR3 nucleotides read TGTGCCAGCAGCCACGACAGTATCTCTGGGGCCAACGTCCTGACTTTC. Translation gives CASSHDSISGANVLTF.

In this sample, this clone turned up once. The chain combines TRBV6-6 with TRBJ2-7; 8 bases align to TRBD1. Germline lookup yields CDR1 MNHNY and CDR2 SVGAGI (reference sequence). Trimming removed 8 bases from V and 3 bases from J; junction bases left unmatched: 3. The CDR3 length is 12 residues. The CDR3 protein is CASGTGLYEQYF. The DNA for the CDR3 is TGTGCCAGCGGGACAGGCCTCTACGAGCAGTACTTC.

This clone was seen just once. The CDR3 loop is CASSLVQGAREQYF. CDR3 sequence (DNA): TGCGCCAGCAGCTTGGTTCAGGGTGCGAGGGAGCAGTACTTC. The chain carries TRBV5-1 and TRBJ2-7; D is perhaps TRBD1 (5 bases). Trimming left V 0 bases short and J 7 bases short, with 14 bases between. CDR3 length: 14 residues. Germline CDR1 and CDR2: SGHRS and YFSETQ.

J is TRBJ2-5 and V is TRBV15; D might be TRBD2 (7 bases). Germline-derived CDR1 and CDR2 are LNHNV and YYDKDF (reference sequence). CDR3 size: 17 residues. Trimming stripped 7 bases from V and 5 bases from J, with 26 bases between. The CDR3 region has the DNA TGTGCCACCACCCCCGATCGGAAGGGGAAGGGGGGGGAGACCCAGTACTTC. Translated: CATTPDRKGKGGETQYF.

The CDR3 sequence: CASSTYPGLALEQYF. CDR3 DNA sequence: TGCGCCAGCAGCACGTACCCGGGACTAGCGCTCGAGCAGTACTTC. The rearrangement joins TRBV5-1 to TRBJ2-7; 10 bases line up with TRBD2. V dropped 4 bases and J dropped 6; count of bases not matched to a gene: 10. The germline V gene encodes CDR1 SGHRS and CDR2 YFSETQ. This CDR3 spans 15 amino acids.

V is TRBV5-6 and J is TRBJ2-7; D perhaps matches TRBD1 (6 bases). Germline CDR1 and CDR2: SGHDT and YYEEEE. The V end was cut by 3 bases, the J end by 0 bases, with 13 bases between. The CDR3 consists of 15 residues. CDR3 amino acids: CASSWEQGYSYEQYF. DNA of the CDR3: TGTGCCAGCAGCTGGGAACAGGGCTACTCCTACGAGCAGTACTTC. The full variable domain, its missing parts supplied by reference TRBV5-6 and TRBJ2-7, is DAGVTQSPTHLIKTRGQQVTLRCSPKSGHDTVSWYQQALGQGPQFIFQYYEEEERQRGNFPDRFSGHQFPNYSSELNVNALLLGDSALYLCASSWEQGYSYEQYFGPGTRLTVT.

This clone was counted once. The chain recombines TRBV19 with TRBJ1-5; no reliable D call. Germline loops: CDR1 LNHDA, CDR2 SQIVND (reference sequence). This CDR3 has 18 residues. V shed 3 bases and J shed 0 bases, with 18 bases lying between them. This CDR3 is CASSIGVVVRNSNQPQHF. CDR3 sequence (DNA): TGTGCCAGTAGTATCGGGGTGGTGGTGAGGAATAGCAATCAGCCCCAGCATTTT.

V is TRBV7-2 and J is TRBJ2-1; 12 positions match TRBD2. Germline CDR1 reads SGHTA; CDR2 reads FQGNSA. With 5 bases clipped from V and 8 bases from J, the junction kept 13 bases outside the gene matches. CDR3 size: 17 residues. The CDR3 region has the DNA TGTGCCAGCAGCCCTCCCGGGCTAGCGGGAGGGCTGTATGAGCAGTTCTTC. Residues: CASSPPGLAGGLYEQFF.

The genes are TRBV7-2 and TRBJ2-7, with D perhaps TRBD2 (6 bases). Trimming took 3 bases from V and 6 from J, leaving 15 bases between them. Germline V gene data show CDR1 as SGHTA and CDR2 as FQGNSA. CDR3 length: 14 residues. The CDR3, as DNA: TGTGCCAGCAGCTTGGGGACTGCCCGGGGCGAGCAGTACTTC. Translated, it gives CASSLGTARGEQYF.

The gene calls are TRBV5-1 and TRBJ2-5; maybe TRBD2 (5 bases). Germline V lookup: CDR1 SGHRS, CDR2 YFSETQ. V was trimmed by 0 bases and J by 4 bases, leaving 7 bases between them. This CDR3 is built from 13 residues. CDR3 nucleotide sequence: TGCGCCAGCAGCTTGGCTCGGGGAGAGACCCAGTACTTC. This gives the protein CASSLARGETQYF.